The 26 T cell receptor beta chains given below trace back to one sample, sequenced in a study of blood T cell repertoires in COVID-19. The data were produced by immunoSEQ multiplex PCR, yet TCRdb's version contains in-frame clones alone and is incomplete. The sample has 120,000 to 150,000 clones, almost 90% seen once; the top ten hold 1.5%. Sequences were obtained from peripheral blood. Receptors originate from a woman aged 55-69 years with acute or convalescent COVID-19.

This clone was observed a few times. The chain is built from TRBV3-1 (or the pseudogene TRBV3-2) and TRBJ2-7; 7 bases align to TRBD1. After removal of 2 bases from V and 1 base from J, the junction contained 5 bases not matched to a gene. CDR1 and CDR2 from the germline V gene are LGHDT and YNNKEL (reference sequence). The CDR3 loop spans 15 amino acids. The CDR3 sequence is CASSQRTGSSYEQYF. The CDR3 DNA reads TGTGCCAGCAGCCAAAGGACAGGTTCATCCTACGAGCAGTACTTC.

V and J are TRBV3-1 (or the pseudogene TRBV3-2) and TRBJ2-1; TRBD2 matches at 9 bases. V lost 6 bases, J lost 4 bases, and 7 bases stayed unmatched. Germline assignment: CDR1 LGHDT and CDR2 YNNKEL (reference sequence). This CDR3 is 15 amino acids long. CDR3 sequence (DNA): TGTGCCAGCAGACAGCGGGGGGCCAAGTACAATGAGCAGTTCTTC. It yields the protein CASRQRGAKYNEQFF.

V gene TRBV5-5 combines with J gene TRBJ1-2; 9 positions match TRBD1. V lost 3 bases, J lost 6 bases, and 6 bases stayed unmatched. The CDR3 runs 14 residues. Germline V gene data show CDR1 as SGHKS and CDR2 as YYEKEE (reference sequence). For the CDR3, the DNA is TGTGCCAGCAGCTCGGACAGGGGAAGGGATGGCTACACCTTC. This encodes CASSSDRGRDGYTF. The full variable domain, rest sourced from reference TRBV5-5 and TRBJ1-2, is DAGVTQSPTHLIKTRGQQVTLRCSPISGHKSVSWYQQVLGQGPQFIFQYYEKEERGRGNFPDRFSARQFPNYSSELNVNALLLGDSALYLCASSSDRGRDGYTFGSGTRLTVV.

The rearrangement joins TRBV5-1 to TRBJ2-1, with TRBD2 matching 11 bases. V was pared by 5 bases and J by 1 base, with 5 bases of the junction left unmatched. In germline, CDR1 is SGHRS, CDR2 YFSETQ. The CDR3 covers 16 residues. The CDR3 loop reads CASRGGTSGSYNEQFF. CDR3 DNA: TGCGCCAGCAGGGGGGGGACTAGCGGTTCCTACAATGAGCAGTTCTTC.

V gene TRBV28 combines with J gene TRBJ1-6, with D perhaps matching TRBD1 (6 bases). The V and J ends lost 3 bases and 7 bases respectively, with 16 bases between them. Looked up from germline, CDR1 is MDHEN and CDR2 is SYDVKM. This CDR3 has 16 residues. The CDR3 sequence is CASSLWSGDQNSPLHF. CDR3 DNA: TGTGCCAGCAGTTTGTGGTCAGGGGACCAAAATTCACCCCTCCACTTT. Full variable domain (missing parts from reference TRBV28 and TRBJ1-6): DVKVTQSSRYLVKRTGEKVFLECVQDMDHENMFWYRQDPGLGLRLIYFSYDVKMKEKGDIPEGYSVSREKKERFSLILESASTNQTSMYLCASSLWSGDQNSPLHFGNGTRLTVT.

The V call is TRBV21-1, the J call TRBJ2-2; TRBD1 is the table's D call, not checked against the DNA. TRBV21-1 is termed a pseudogene. CDR3 length: 14 amino acids. The CDR3 region is CASSNRGRSGELFF. As DNA, the CDR3 is TGTGCCAGCAGCAACAGGGGGCGCAGCGGGGAGCTGTTTTTT.

The gene calls are TRBV19 and TRBJ2-7, with TRBD1 matching 10 bases. CDR3 length: 13 amino acids. V lost 6 bases to trimming and J lost 3 bases; unmatched junction nucleotides: 2. CDR1 is LNHDA and CDR2 is SQIVND in the germline V gene (reference sequence). This chain's CDR3 is CASRGDRGYEQYF. CDR3 DNA: TGTGCCAGTAGGGGGGACAGGGGCTACGAGCAGTACTTC.

This clone was picked up a small number of times. V is TRBV5-1 and J is TRBJ1-3; a weak D match, TRBD1 (5 bases). The germline gives CDR1 SGHRS, CDR2 YFSETQ. This CDR3 is built from 15 residues. Trimming removed 1 base from V and 0 bases from J, with 8 bases in between. The CDR3 nucleotides read TGCGCCAGCAGCTTGACAGGCACCTCTGGAAACACCATATATTTT. Its translation is CASSLTGTSGNTIYF. The full variable domain, rest sourced from reference TRBV5-1 and TRBJ1-3, is KAGVTQTPRYLIKTRGQQVTLSCSPISGHRSVSWYQQTPGQGLQFLFEYFSETQRNKGNFPGRFSGRQFSNSRSEMNVSTLELGDSALYLCASSLTGTSGNTIYFGEGSWLTVV.

This clone was seen only a few times. CDR3 protein: CASSLARERGVTGELFF. CDR3 DNA: TGTGCCAGCAGCTTAGCGCGTGAGCGGGGGGTAACCGGGGAGCTGTTTTTT. The rearrangement uses TRBV7-9 and TRBJ2-2; 9 nucleotides match TRBD2. The CDR3 totals 17 residues. The germline V gene has CDR1 SEHNR and CDR2 FQNEAQ (reference sequence). Trimming at V came to 0 bases and at J to 5 bases, leaving 7 bases not matched to a gene. The full variable domain, in which reference TRBV7-9 and TRBJ2-2 provide the parts outside the CDR3, is DTGVSQNPRHKITKRGQNVTFRCDPISEHNRLYWYRQTLGQGPEFLTYFQNEAQLEKSRLLSDRFSAERPKGSFSTLEIQRTEQGDSAMYLCASSLARERGVTGELFFGEGSRLTVL.

The chain uses TRBV19 and TRBJ1-5, with 10 bases that match TRBD1. The CDR3 totals 14 residues. The germline V gene encodes CDR1 LNHDA and CDR2 SQIVND (reference sequence). J lost 2 bases, V lost 10 bases, and 5 bases had no gene match. Here the CDR3 DNA reads TGTGCCACCCGGGACAGGGGAGGCAATCAGCCCCAGCATTTT. It is translated as CATRDRGGNQPQHF.

V gene TRBV9 combines with J gene TRBJ2-3; 8 positions match TRBD1. The V segment lost 4 bases and the J segment 3 bases; nucleotides outside the gene matches: 10. CDR1 is SGDLS and CDR2 is YYNGEE in the germline V gene. The CDR3 runs to 16 residues. CDR3 bases: TGTGCCAGCAGCTCCGGACAGGGCCCGGGGACAGATACGCAGTATTTT. It codes for CASSSGQGPGTDTQYF. The full variable domain, with the rest looked up from reference TRBV9 and TRBJ2-3, is DSGVTQTPKHLITATGQRVTLRCSPRSGDLSVYWYQQSLDQGLQFLIQYYNGEERAKGNILERFSAQQFPDLHSELNLSSLELGDSALYFCASSSGQGPGTDTQYFGPGTRLTVL.

This chain connects TRBV18 to TRBJ2-7, with 8 bases fitting TRBD2. The trim removed 0 bases at V and 5 bases at J, leaving 6 bases unmatched. The CDR3 length is 15 residues. Per the germline V gene, CDR1 is KGHSH and CDR2 is LQKENI. CDR3 residues: CASSPPLGGADEQYF. The CDR3 DNA reads TGTGCCAGCTCACCACCGCTCGGGGGGGCGGACGAGCAGTACTTC.

This rearrangement joins TRBV7-9 to TRBJ1-1, with a tentative D call TRBD1 (6 bases). This CDR3 contains 16 residues. Trimming pared 1 base from V and 5 bases from J, leaving 17 bases between. Germline V CDR1 and CDR2: SEHNR, FQNEAQ (reference sequence). The CDR3 region has the DNA TGTGCCAGCAGCTTAGGACCACAGGGATTGGGGACTGAAGCTTTCTTT. Its translation is CASSLGPQGLGTEAFF. Full variable domain (remainder filled in from reference TRBV7-9 and TRBJ1-1): DTGVSQNPRHKITKRGQNVTFRCDPISEHNRLYWYRQTLGQGPEFLTYFQNEAQLEKSRLLSDRFSAERPKGSFSTLEIQRTEQGDSAMYLCASSLGPQGLGTEAFFGQGTRLTVV.

The chain is built from TRBV5-4 and TRBJ2-5; TRBD2 aligns across 11 bases. The CDR3 is 19 amino acids. Trimming took 0 bases from V and 1 from J; bases not matched to a gene: 11. Per the germline V gene, CDR1 is SGHNT and CDR2 is YYREEE (reference sequence). CDR3 nucleotide sequence: TGTGCCAGCAGCTTGGGGCTAGCGGGGGGCAGAATCTTCCAAGAGACCCAGTACTTC. Protein: CASSLGLAGGRIFQETQYF. Combining the CDR3 with reference TRBV5-4 and TRBJ2-5 gives the whole variable domain ETGVTQSPTHLIKTRGQQVTLRCSSQSGHNTVSWYQQALGQGPQFIFQYYREEENGRGNFPPRFSGLQFPNYSSELNVNALELDDSALYLCASSLGLAGGRIFQETQYFGPGTRLLVL.

The chain joins TRBV18 to TRBJ2-1; D might be TRBD1 (5 bases). Germline V gene data show CDR1 as KGHSH and CDR2 as LQKENI. There are 12 residues in the CDR3. Trimming took off 5 bases at V and 7 bases at J, with 9 bases between the two ends. CDR3 residues: CASSAQGNEQFF. DNA of the CDR3: TGTGCCAGCTCAGCTCAGGGTAATGAGCAGTTCTTC.

This chain connects TRBV7-9 to TRBJ2-1; the D is unclear. Germline V gene sequence: CDR1 SEHNR, CDR2 FQNEAQ (reference sequence). V gave up 1 base and J gave up 0 bases, with 10 bases separating them. This CDR3 contains 16 residues. The chain's CDR3 is CASSLGDRSSYNEQFF. CDR3 bases: TGTGCCAGCAGCTTAGGTGACCGGAGCTCCTACAATGAGCAGTTCTTC.

This clone appeared a few times. The rearrangement links TRBV20-1 to TRBJ2-5, with no clear D. The CDR3 runs to 14 residues. V was cut by 3 bases and J by 1 base, with 12 bases left in between. The germline gives CDR1 DFQATT, CDR2 SNEGSKA (reference sequence). The CDR3 DNA reads TGCAGTGCTAGTAGCAGGAAGACCCAAGAGACCCAGTACTTC. Its protein product is CSASSRKTQETQYF.

The chain has TRBV6-6 and TRBJ2-1, with D possibly TRBD1 on 6 matching bases. The CDR3 totals 15 residues. Germline V lookup: CDR1 MNHNY, CDR2 SVGAGI (reference sequence). V was trimmed by 3 bases and J by 7 bases, leaving 16 bases between them. CDR3 nucleotides: TGTGCCAGCAGTTATCAGGGGACCTGGACTAATGAGCAGTTCTTC. Amino acid sequence: CASSYQGTWTNEQFF.

This chain uses TRBV5-4 with TRBJ1-1; 9 bases match TRBD1. The CDR3 contains 14 residues. Germline V gene data show CDR1 as SGHNT and CDR2 as YYREEE (reference sequence). V shed 1 base and J 7 bases; nucleotides not matched to a gene: 5. This CDR3 reads CASSLTGQGYEAFF. CDR3 in DNA: TGTGCCAGCAGCTTGACGGGACAGGGATATGAAGCTTTCTTT.

The chain links TRBV30 to TRBJ2-4; D may be TRBD2 (5 bases). The V gene lost 2 bases and the J gene lost 8 bases, with 10 bases spanning the gap. CDR1 and CDR2 (germline): GTSNPN, SVGIG (reference sequence). This CDR3 is built from 12 residues. The CDR3 here is CAWSQSGDIQYF. CDR3 coding DNA: TGTGCCTGGAGTCAGAGCGGAGACATTCAGTACTTC. Drawing the rest from reference TRBV30 and TRBJ2-4, the complete variable domain is SQTIHQWPATLVQPVGSPLSLECTVEGTSNPNLYWYRQAAGRGLQLLFYSVGIGQISSEVPQNLSASRPQDRQFILSSKKLLLSDSGFYLCAWSQSGDIQYFGAGTRLSVL.

CDR3 region: CASGFYRSGWCNQPQHF. Here the CDR3 DNA reads TGTGCTAGTGGTTTTTACAGGTCAGGGTGGTGCAATCAGCCCCAGCATTTT. The chain recombines TRBV12-5 with TRBJ1-5; possibly TRBD1 for D (5 bases). Germline V lookup: CDR1 LGHNT, CDR2 FRNRAP. V was pared by 3 bases and J by 2 bases, with 17 bases between. There are 17 residues in the CDR3.

This chain joins TRBV5-1 and TRBJ2-5; D unresolved. Germline V gene data show CDR1 as SGHRS and CDR2 as YFSETQ. Deletions cut 1 base from V and 3 bases from J, with 7 bases between. This CDR3 is built from 13 residues. The CDR3 DNA reads TGCGCCAGCAGCTTGAGTGCAGAAGAGACCCAGTACTTC. This gives the protein CASSLSAEETQYF.

This clone occurred many times. This CDR3 is CASSQEATGGYEKLFF. The CDR3 DNA is TGCGCCAGCAGCCAAGAGGCGACAGGGGGCTATGAAAAACTGTTTTTT. The rearrangement links TRBV4-1 to TRBJ1-4; 10 bases fit TRBD1. This CDR3 spans 16 amino acids. J lost 6 bases, V lost 0 bases, and 4 bases had no gene match. The V gene's germline CDR1 is MGHRA and CDR2 YSYEKL.

The chain uses TRBV20-1 and TRBJ2-3; D is ambiguous. From germline, CDR1 is DFQATT and CDR2 SNEGSKA (reference sequence). V shed 4 bases and J shed 5 bases, with 4 bases lying between them. The CDR3 sequence is 10 residues long. CDR3: CSATRDTQYF. For the CDR3, the DNA is TGCAGTGCTACGCGAGATACGCAGTATTTT.

The chain links TRBV5-1 to TRBJ1-2; D is unclear. The CDR3 runs to 12 residues. With 0 bases removed from V and 4 bases from J, the gap between germline ends came to 4 bases. Germline lookup yields CDR1 SGHRS and CDR2 YFSETQ. CDR3 bases: TGCGCCAGCAGCTTGGGAGGCTATGGCTACACCTTC. It yields the protein CASSLGGYGYTF.

DNA for the CDR3: TGTGCCAGCAGCCAAGCCGGGTTACAGGGTTTCTACGAGCAGTACTTC. It encodes CASSQAGLQGFYEQYF. The chain uses TRBV4-2 and TRBJ2-7, with a tentative D call TRBD1 (6 bases). CDR1 is LGHNA and CDR2 is YNFKEQ in the germline V gene. This CDR3 has 16 amino acids. V lost 1 base and J lost 3, with 16 bases in between.